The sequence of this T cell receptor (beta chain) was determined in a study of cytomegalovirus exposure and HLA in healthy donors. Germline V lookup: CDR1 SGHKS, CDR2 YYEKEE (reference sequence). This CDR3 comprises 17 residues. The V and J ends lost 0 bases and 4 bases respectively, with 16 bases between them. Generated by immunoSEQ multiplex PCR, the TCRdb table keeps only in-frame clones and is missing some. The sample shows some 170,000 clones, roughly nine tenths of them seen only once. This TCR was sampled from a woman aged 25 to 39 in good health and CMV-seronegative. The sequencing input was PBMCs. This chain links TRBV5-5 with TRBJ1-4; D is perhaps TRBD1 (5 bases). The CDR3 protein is CASSLDGRVGVNEKLFF. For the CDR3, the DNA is TGTGCCAGCAGCTTGGACGGAAGGGTGGGGGTTAATGAAAAACTGTTTTTT.